One and the same sample provided the 31 T cell receptor beta chains below, sequenced in a study of T cell repertoires in cytomegalovirus infection. TCRdb re-called the reads through MiXCR, storing one row per CDR3 protein. The sample records roughly 630,000 distinct CDR3 sequences, less than 25% being singletons. The specimen sequenced was CD8+ T cells from PBMCs. These receptors were taken from a human donor in good health (CMV status not recorded). Some clones in this sample may be carry-over from other donors' samples.

V usage is TRBV15 and J usage is TRBJ1-6; D unresolved. The CDR3 is made up of 17 amino acids. Trimming took off 1 base at V and 0 bases at J, with 10 bases between the two ends. Germline V CDR1 and CDR2: LNHNV, YYDKDF (reference sequence). The CDR3 DNA sequence: TGTGCCACCAGCAGAGGAATGGAGAGCTCCTATAATTCACCCCTCCACTTT. Protein sequence: CATSRGMESSYNSPLHF.

The V call is TRBV27, the J call TRBJ1-2; no reliable D call. The CDR3 contains 11 residues. Trimming shortened V by 8 bases and J by 4 bases, and 8 bases separated the two germline ends. Germline lookup yields CDR1 MNHEY and CDR2 SMNVEV (reference sequence). The CDR3 sequence: CASRTFYGYTF. For the CDR3, the DNA is TGTGCCAGCCGGACCTTCTATGGCTACACCTTC.

This clonotype has just a few counts. The chain employs TRBV10-3 and TRBJ2-2, with 13 positions matching TRBD2. The CDR3 spans 16 residues. Trimming at V came to 8 bases and at J to 4 bases, leaving 7 bases not matched to a gene. Per germline, CDR1 ENHRY and CDR2 SYGVKD. Written as DNA, the CDR3 is TGTGCCATCGGGGGGACTAGCGGGGACCGCACCGGGGAGCTGTTTTTT. This encodes CAIGGTSGDRTGELFF.

This clonotype appeared a few times. This chain links TRBV28 with TRBJ2-6, with D tentatively TRBD1 (5 bases). This CDR3 contains 17 residues. V dropped 5 bases and J dropped 2 bases, with 16 bases sitting between them. The germline CDR1 and CDR2 sequences are MDHEN and SYDVKM. The CDR3 spells CASSLIQRGTGANVLTF. CDR3 coding DNA: TGTGCCAGCAGTCTGATTCAAAGGGGAACTGGGGCCAACGTCCTGACTTTC.

This clonotype was found many times. V gene TRBV28 combines with J gene TRBJ2-7; TRBD1 matches 12 bases. V gave up 10 bases and J gave up 7 bases; unmatched junction bases: 14. The CDR3 consists of 15 residues. Germline CDR1 and CDR2: MDHEN and SYDVKM. The CDR3 protein is CATLREGQGAKEQYV. CDR3 coding DNA: TGTGCCACCCTTCGGGAGGGACAGGGGGCGAAAGAGCAGTACGTC.

The chain links TRBV19 to TRBJ1-1; unclear D gene. The CDR3 has 16 amino acids. In germline, CDR1 is LNHDA, CDR2 SQIVND (reference sequence). Trimming took 0 bases from V and 1 from J, leaving 12 bases between them. CDR3 loop: CASSIDSLPENTEAFF. The CDR3 DNA reads TGTGCCAGTAGTATAGATAGCCTCCCAGAGAACACTGAAGCTTTCTTT.

The gene calls are TRBV28 and TRBJ2-1; TRBD1 matches at 11 bases. The CDR3 is 14 residues long. The V segment lost 10 bases and the J segment 10 bases; nucleotides outside the gene matches: 12. Germline V gives CDR1 MDHEN, CDR2 SYDVKM. CDR3 amino acids: CAIRTGGAVDEQFF. In DNA, the CDR3 is TGTGCCATCAGGACAGGGGGCGCAGTAGACGAGCAGTTCTTC. Drawing the rest from reference TRBV28 and TRBJ2-1, the complete variable domain is DVKVTQSSRYLVKRTGEKVFLECVQDMDHENMFWYRQDPGLGLRLIYFSYDVKMKEKGDIPEGYSVSREKKERFSLILESASTNQTSMYLCAIRTGGAVDEQFFGPGTRLTVL.

As concerns this clonotype: A much larger clone differs from this one at a single base, so this may be a read error. This chain joins TRBV7-9 and TRBJ2-5; 9 positions agree with TRBD2. Looked up from germline, CDR1 is SEHNR and CDR2 is FQNEAQ (reference sequence). J lost 1 base, V lost 7 bases, and 16 bases had no gene match. The CDR3 length is 18 residues. CDR3 protein: CASNILQRGVDVQETQYF. CDR3 coding DNA: TGTGCCAGCAACATATTACAGCGGGGGGTGGACGTCCAAGAGACCCAGTACTTC.

There are a few counts of this clonotype. The chain uses TRBV12-3 or TRBV12-4 and TRBJ1-4; 10 bases are shared with TRBD1. Trimming removed 6 bases from V and 4 bases from J; junction bases left unmatched: 8. This CDR3 spans 16 amino acids. The CDR3 nucleotides are TGTGCCAGCAGCACCCGACAGGGGGCTGATAATGAAAAACTGTTTTTT. This encodes CASSTRQGADNEKLFF.

V usage is TRBV20-1 and J usage is TRBJ2-3; 9 bases agree with TRBD1. V lost 6 bases, J lost 4 bases, and 8 bases stayed unmatched. CDR1 is DFQATT and CDR2 is SNEGSKA in the germline V gene (reference sequence). This CDR3 comprises 14 residues. CDR3 in amino acids: CSAHTGGEADTQYF. In DNA form, the CDR3 reads TGCAGTGCCCATACAGGGGGCGAGGCAGATACGCAGTATTTT.

The CDR3 DNA reads as TGTGCCAGCAGTTACTTGAGGGACACTGAAGCTTTCTTT. Protein: CASSYLRDTEAFF. J is TRBJ1-1 and V is TRBV6-6; D unresolved. Trimming removed 1 base from V and 3 bases from J, with 6 bases in between. This CDR3 is built from 13 residues. Germline assignment: CDR1 MNHNY and CDR2 SVGAGI (reference sequence).

This clonotype was seen a handful of times. The chain uses TRBV7-9 and TRBJ1-2, with a possible D match to TRBD1 (5 bases). The CDR3 is made up of 17 amino acids. The V and J ends lost 4 bases and 5 bases respectively, with 23 bases between them. Looked up from germline, CDR1 is SEHNR and CDR2 is FQNEAQ (reference sequence). CDR3 loop: CASSSLLVLDQGYGYTF. For the CDR3, the DNA is TGTGCCAGCAGCTCCCTCCTTGTCTTAGACCAGGGATATGGCTACACCTTC.

This clonotype was found many times. The CDR3 loop is CASSTSRTAYEQYF. CDR3 DNA sequence: TGTGCCAGCAGCACGAGCAGGACCGCCTACGAGCAGTACTTC. The genes are TRBV7-8 and TRBJ2-7, with D unresolved. Germline CDR1 is SGHVS and CDR2 is FQNEAQ. The CDR3 runs 14 residues. Deletions cut 5 bases from V and 2 bases from J, with 13 bases between.

V gene TRBV29-1 combines with J gene TRBJ1-1; D perhaps matches TRBD1 (6 bases). Deletions cut 7 bases from V and 7 bases from J, with 19 bases between. This CDR3 is built from 13 residues. Germline V lookup: CDR1 SQVTM, CDR2 ANQGSEA. The CDR3 protein is CSANRGASGEAFF. In nucleotides, the CDR3 is TGCAGCGCTAACCGGGGGGCTAGCGGTGAAGCTTTCTTT.

This clonotype was counted only a few times. The chain joins TRBV20-1 to TRBJ2-1, with TRBD2 matching over 7 bases. CDR3 length: 14 residues. J lost 0 bases, V lost 6 bases, and 5 bases had no gene match. In germline, CDR1 is DFQATT, CDR2 SNEGSKA (reference sequence). The CDR3 coding sequence is TGCAGTGCAGGGGAGGGGAGCTCCTACAATGAGCAGTTCTTC. Its translation is CSAGEGSSYNEQFF.

To note about this clonotype: A clone one base away is much larger, so this may be a read error. The chain combines TRBV7-2 with TRBJ1-6; D gene unclear. The CDR3 is 16 residues long. The V and J ends lost 5 bases and 3 bases respectively, with 14 bases between them. Germline V gene lookup returns CDR1 SGHTA and CDR2 FQGNSA. The CDR3 bases are TGTACCAGCAGCCCAGGTGACACCCGCTATAATTCACCCCTCCACTTT. Protein product: CTSSPGDTRYNSPLHF.

Only a few counts were recorded for this clonotype. The chain combines TRBV5-4 with TRBJ2-7; possible D gene TRBD2, 5 bases. Germline assignment: CDR1 SGHNT and CDR2 YYREEE (reference sequence). The CDR3 has 11 residues. V was pared by 4 bases and J by 5 bases, with 7 bases between. CDR3 amino acids: CASSLADEQYF. CDR3 nucleotide sequence: TGTGCCAGCAGCCTAGCCGACGAGCAGTACTTC.

This clonotype came up a few times. The chain combines TRBV11-2 with TRBJ2-7; TRBD1 might be the D (6 bases). This CDR3 spans 15 amino acids. Germline V gene sequence: CDR1 SGHAT, CDR2 FQNNGV. The germline V and J ends were trimmed by 5 bases and 3 bases, with 17 bases remaining between them. CDR3 sequence: CASSPSPGDLYEQYF. DNA for the CDR3: TGTGCCAGCAGCCCCAGTCCAGGGGACCTCTACGAGCAGTACTTC.

This clonotype was seen a handful of times. This chain uses TRBV14 with TRBJ1-4; D may be TRBD1 (6 bases). V gave up 0 bases and J gave up 7 bases, with 12 bases separating them. Germline lookup yields CDR1 SGHDN and CDR2 FVKESK. This CDR3 spans 15 amino acids. This chain's CDR3 is CASSQDRTEVEKLFF. The CDR3 nucleotides are TGTGCCAGCAGCCAAGACCGGACAGAAGTTGAAAAACTGTTTTTT.

This chain links TRBV28 with TRBJ1-5; D unresolved. The CDR3 contains 17 residues. Germline loops: CDR1 MDHEN, CDR2 SYDVKM. Trimming took off 10 bases at V and 0 bases at J, with 22 bases between the two ends. The CDR3 region is CATRLEDTVYSNQPQHF. CDR3 nucleotides: TGTGCCACCCGTCTGGAGGATACAGTCTATAGCAATCAGCCCCAGCATTTT.

The chain combines TRBV28 with TRBJ1-2; possible D gene TRBD1, 5 bases. This CDR3 is built from 15 residues. V was cut by 1 base and J by 4 bases, with 13 bases left in between. Germline V gene sequence: CDR1 MDHEN, CDR2 SYDVKM. In DNA form, the CDR3 reads TGTGCCAGCAGTTTATTGGGGGAAACGGGCTATGGCTACACCTTC. This encodes CASSLLGETGYGYTF.

Concerning this clonotype itself: An end of the junction does not agree with germline; a read error may underlie this. This chain connects TRBV28 to TRBJ1-2, with TRBD1 matching 7 bases. Per germline, CDR1 MDHEN and CDR2 SYDVKM. This CDR3 region has 17 residues. This chain's CDR3 is CVSSELQGTLGNYGYTF. The CDR3 region has the DNA TGTGTCAGCAGCGAACTACAGGGGACTTTGGGCAACTATGGCTACACCTTC.

The CDR3 nucleotides are TGTGCCAGTAGTCCGGGGACAGGGCCCTCCTATGGCTACACCTTC. This translates into CASSPGTGPSYGYTF. This chain joins TRBV19 and TRBJ1-2, with TRBD1 matching over 9 bases. V trimming: 5 bases; J trimming: 4 bases; junction bases outside the gene matches: 8. CDR3 length equals 15 residues. Germline assignment: CDR1 LNHDA and CDR2 SQIVND (reference sequence).

V gene TRBV27 combines with J gene TRBJ2-1; a weak D match, TRBD2 (5 bases). Trimming cost V 5 bases and J 8 bases, with 19 bases left between them. This CDR3 has 15 amino acids. Germline CDR1 is MNHEY and CDR2 is SMNVEV (reference sequence). The CDR3 DNA is TGTGCCAGCAGTCTTTGGGAACCCCGAGGGTATGAGCAGTTCTTC. Residues: CASSLWEPRGYEQFF.

This CDR3 reads CASLEETADRGYGYTF. The CDR3 nucleotides are TGTGCCAGCCTAGAAGAGACCGCCGACAGAGGCTATGGCTACACCTTC. This sequence joins TRBV28 and TRBJ1-2; D is perhaps TRBD1 (5 bases). Per germline, CDR1 MDHEN and CDR2 SYDVKM. Deletions cut 8 bases from V and 4 bases from J, with 23 bases between. The CDR3 has 16 residues.

The J gene is TRBJ2-1, the V gene TRBV27; D call uncertain. Germline values: CDR1 MNHEY, CDR2 SMNVEV (reference sequence). This CDR3 is built from 14 residues. Trimming removed 3 bases from V and 10 bases from J, with 16 bases in between. The CDR3 spells CASSFIVAPAEQFF. CDR3 nucleotides: TGTGCCAGCAGTTTTATCGTTGCGCCGGCCGAGCAGTTCTTC.

To note about this clonotype: The germline gene is not matched at one end of the junction; a read error may be the cause. The rearrangement links TRBV7-2 to TRBJ2-2, with D tentatively TRBD1 or TRBD2 (5 bases each). The CDR3 contains 15 residues. Germline loops: CDR1 SGHTA, CDR2 FQGNSA. CDR3 DNA sequence: TGTGCCAGCAGCTCGGACACCTTATTCACCGGGGAGCTATTTTTT. As protein: CASSSDTLFTGELFF.

In DNA form, the CDR3 reads TGCAGTGGCGAAGACAGGGAAGAGACCCAGTACTTC. Protein sequence: CSGEDREETQYF. This chain uses TRBV20-1 with TRBJ2-5; TRBD1 matches 7 bases. The V gene end was trimmed by 7 bases and the J gene end by 3 bases; junction bases not matched to a gene: 5. The length of the CDR3 is 12 residues. CDR1 is DFQATT and CDR2 is SNEGSKA in the germline V gene (reference sequence).

The gene calls are TRBV6-2 or TRBV6-3 and TRBJ2-1; D not certain. The CDR3 runs 14 residues. Trimming pared 3 bases from V and 6 bases from J, leaving 12 bases between. Germline lookup yields CDR1 MNHEY and CDR2 SVGEGT. The DNA of the CDR3 is TGTGCCAGCAGTTATTTCGGGCAGATCAATGAGCAGTTCTTC. Residues: CASSYFGQINEQFF.

The V call is TRBV28, the J call TRBJ2-7, with TRBD1 matching 9 bases. V dropped 6 bases and J dropped 6; count of bases not matched to a gene: 12. This CDR3 comprises 15 residues. Germline V gene sequence: CDR1 MDHEN, CDR2 SYDVKM. As DNA, the CDR3 is TGTGCCAGCAGGGCCGGGACAGGGCGAGTCCGCGAGCAGTACGTC. It translates to CASRAGTGRVREQYV.

This clonotype occurred many times. CDR3 sequence: CASSLRRDALFEQYF. The CDR3 nucleotides are TGTGCCAGCAGCCTTCGCCGGGACGCACTCTTCGAGCAGTACTTC. The chain links TRBV7-8 to TRBJ2-7; TRBD1 or TRBD2 may be the D gene (5 bases each). The CDR3 totals 15 residues. The V gene's germline CDR1 is SGHVS and CDR2 FQNEAQ. Trimming left V 5 bases short and J 6 bases short, with 20 bases between.